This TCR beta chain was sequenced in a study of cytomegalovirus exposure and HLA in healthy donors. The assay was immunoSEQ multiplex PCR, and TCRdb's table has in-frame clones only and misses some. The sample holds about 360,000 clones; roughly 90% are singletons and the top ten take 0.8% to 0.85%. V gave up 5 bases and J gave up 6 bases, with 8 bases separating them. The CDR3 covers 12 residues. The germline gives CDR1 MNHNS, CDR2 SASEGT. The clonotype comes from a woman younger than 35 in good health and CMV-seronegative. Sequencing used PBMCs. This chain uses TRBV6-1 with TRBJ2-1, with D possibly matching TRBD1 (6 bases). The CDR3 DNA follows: TGTGCCAGCAGTCAACAGGGCAATGAGCAGTTCTTC. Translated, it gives CASSQQGNEQFF.